A single sample is the source of the 27 T cell receptor beta chains below, sequenced in a study of T cells in Graves' hyperthyroidism and ophthalmopathy. The TCR beta CDR3 regions underwent amplification using RNA transcripts as the source. The study used the HTBI primer set for a first-round RT-PCR of the TCR CDR3. MiXCR, applied by TCRdb to the multiplex PCR reads, yields one record per CDR3 protein. The sample shows about 560,000 distinct CDR3 sequences, less than 15% of them seen only once. Source material: blood. These TCRs come from a woman between 40 and 50 years old with Graves' hyperthyroidism.

Only a few counts were recorded for this clonotype. The chain couples TRBV4-2 to TRBJ2-3; D remains ambiguous. The germline V gene has CDR1 LGHNA and CDR2 YNFKEQ. This CDR3 is built from 14 residues. Trimming cost V 1 base and J 2 bases, with 7 bases left between them. CDR3 sequence: CASSQVTDTDTQYF. As DNA, the CDR3 is TGTGCCAGCAGCCAAGTCACTGACACAGATACGCAGTATTTT.

In this sample, this clonotype turned up a few times. The V gene is TRBV4-1, the J gene TRBJ2-5; D possibly corresponds to TRBD1 (6 bases). This CDR3 has 17 residues. V was trimmed by 1 base and J by 5 bases, leaving 20 bases between them. The germline gives CDR1 MGHRA, CDR2 YSYEKL. CDR3 sequence: CASSQAPGHREGETQYF. The CDR3 DNA sequence: TGCGCCAGCAGCCAAGCCCCGGGACACCGGGAAGGGGAGACCCAGTACTTC.

This clonotype was counted between two and nine times. V usage is TRBV7-8 and J usage is TRBJ2-5; tentatively, D is TRBD2 (6 bases). Germline V CDR1 and CDR2: SGHVS, FQNEAQ. Trimming cost V 3 bases and J 7 bases, with 12 bases left between them. The CDR3 loop spans 13 amino acids. The CDR3 region has the DNA TGTGCCAGCAGCTTCGCGACGGAGGGGACCCAGTACTTC. Its translation is CASSFATEGTQYF.

Remarks on this clonotype: Just one base apart from a much larger clone, this may be a read error. The J gene is TRBJ2-7, the V gene TRBV6-1, with D perhaps TRBD1 or TRBD2 (5 bases each). Germline CDR1 is MNHNS and CDR2 is SASEGT. There are 14 residues in the CDR3. CDR3 DNA: TGTGCCAGCATCCCGGGACGCAACTCCTACGAGCAGTGCTTC. It is translated as CASIPGRNSYEQCF.

The genes are TRBV6-1 and TRBJ2-7, with 7 bases that match TRBD1. The CDR3 length is 14 residues. Germline V CDR1 and CDR2: MNHNS, SASEGT. Trimming cost V 4 bases and J 3 bases; bases outside gene matches: 6. This CDR3 reads CASSGGAGGYEQYF. The CDR3 nucleotides are TGTGCCAGCAGTGGTGGGGCAGGGGGCTACGAGCAGTACTTC.

The sample holds a few counts of this clonotype. The chain is built from TRBV2 and TRBJ1-5; D unresolved. Trimming cost V 6 bases and J 3 bases, with 9 bases left between them. The CDR3 covers 13 residues. Germline V gives CDR1 SNHLY, CDR2 FYNNEI. CDR3 region: CASRETINQPQHF. In DNA, the CDR3 is TGTGCCAGCAGGGAGACTATCAATCAGCCCCAGCATTTT.

Notes on this clonotype: The CDR3 does not close with the conserved phenylalanine or tryptophan, likely indicating a read error. V usage is TRBV2 and J usage is TRBJ2-3, with 10 bases matching TRBD1. Germline V CDR1 and CDR2: SNHLY, FYNNEI. The V gene end was trimmed by 4 bases and the J gene end by 5 bases; junction bases not matched to a gene: 6. The CDR3 totals 15 residues. The CDR3 region has the DNA TGTGCCAGCAGTGGTCTGGACAGGGGGGGAGATACGCAGTATCTT. Translated, it gives CASSGLDRGGDTQYL.

This chain uses TRBV5-1 with TRBJ2-3, with D possibly matching TRBD2 (7 bases). V gave up 7 bases and J gave up 4 bases, with 25 bases separating them. The CDR3 runs to 17 residues. Looked up from germline, CDR1 is SGHRS and CDR2 is YFSETQ. The CDR3 DNA sequence: TGCGCCAGCTCACTCCGAGGGGGGAGGGCCCCCGCAGATACGCAGTATTTT. Its protein product is CASSLRGGRAPADTQYF.

This clonotype came up a few times. V gene TRBV11-2 combines with J gene TRBJ2-5, with TRBD2 matching 11 bases. Germline-derived CDR1 and CDR2 are SGHAT and FQNNGV. Losses at the gene ends were 5 bases for V and 4 bases for J; bases not matched to a gene: 6. This CDR3 contains 15 residues. CDR3 sequence (DNA): TGTGCCAGCAGCCTGACTAGCGGGGTCGGAGAGACCCAGTACTTC. Translating gives CASSLTSGVGETQYF.

This clonotype was observed at least ten times. The chain couples TRBV2 to TRBJ2-1; a weak D match, TRBD2 (5 bases). The CDR3 length is 17 residues. Germline V gives CDR1 SNHLY, CDR2 FYNNEI. V was pared by 3 bases and J by 1 base, with 16 bases between. CDR3 sequence reads: CASSERVPPRSYNEQFF. CDR3 in DNA: TGTGCCAGCAGTGAGAGGGTACCACCGAGGTCCTACAATGAGCAGTTCTTC. Using reference TRBV2 and TRBJ2-1 for the parts outside the CDR3, the full variable domain is EPEVTQTPSHQVTQMGQEVILRCVPISNHLYFYWYRQILGQKVEFLVSFYNNEISEKSEIFDDQFSVERPDGSNFTLKIRSTKLEDSAMYFCASSERVPPRSYNEQFFGPGTRLTVL.

This clonotype was recorded a few times. The chain is built from TRBV7-9 and TRBJ1-4; no reliable D call. The germline V gene has CDR1 SEHNR and CDR2 FQNEAQ (reference sequence). V was clipped by 2 bases and J by 8 bases, with 6 bases between them. The CDR3 sequence is 12 residues long. The CDR3 coding sequence is TGTGCCAGCAGCTTAACGGAAGAAAAACTGTTTTTT. This sequence encodes CASSLTEEKLFF.

The chain has TRBV27 and TRBJ2-5; the D gene is possibly TRBD2 (5 bases). The CDR3 is 14 residues long. Trimming took off 3 bases at V and 7 bases at J, with 15 bases between the two ends. The germline V gene encodes CDR1 MNHEY and CDR2 SMNVEV (reference sequence). This CDR3 is CASSFMRARGTQYF. The DNA for the CDR3 is TGTGCCAGCAGTTTTATGAGGGCGAGAGGGACCCAGTACTTC.

With respect to this clonotype: It may be a read error: a sequence one base away is much more abundant. The chain recombines TRBV3-1 with TRBJ1-6; the match to TRBD1 covers 7 bases. Germline V gene sequence: CDR1 LGHDT, CDR2 YNNKEL (reference sequence). CDR3 length equals 16 residues. The CDR3 loop reads CVSSQGGGVSLSPLHF. The CDR3 nucleotides read TGTGTCAGCAGCCAAGGGGGCGGGGTCAGCCTTTCACCCCTCCACTTT.

This chain links TRBV7-9 with TRBJ1-1, with a possible D match to TRBD1 (5 bases). CDR3 size: 15 residues. Looked up from germline, CDR1 is SEHNR and CDR2 is FQNEAQ (reference sequence). V was pared by 7 bases and J by 0 bases, with 15 bases between. CDR3 protein: CASTLREGLNTEAFF. As DNA, the CDR3 is TGTGCCAGCACCCTTCGGGAGGGACTGAACACTGAAGCTTTCTTT.

This clonotype was picked up many times. This chain uses TRBV7-3 with TRBJ2-7; 9 positions match TRBD1. Germline-derived CDR1 and CDR2 are SGHTA and FQGTGA. J gave up 6 bases and V 5 bases, and 2 bases lay outside the gene matches. The CDR3 sequence is 12 residues long. As DNA, the CDR3 is TGTGCCAGCAGCACGGACAGGGGCGAGCAGTACTTC. This codes for CASSTDRGEQYF.

The V and J genes are TRBV27 and TRBJ2-3; 15 bases map to TRBD2. Germline-derived CDR1 and CDR2 are MNHEY and SMNVEV (reference sequence). V gave up 3 bases and J gave up 3 bases; unmatched junction bases: 13. The CDR3 is 20 amino acids. The CDR3 DNA reads TGTGCCAGCAGTTTCTTACCGGGACTAGCGGGAGGAGATTTAACAGATACGCAGTATTTT. Its translation: CASSFLPGLAGGDLTDTQYF.

This clonotype showed up just a few times. The gene calls are TRBV7-2 and TRBJ1-2, with D possibly matching TRBD1 (6 bases). The CDR3 loop spans 13 amino acids. Germline lookup yields CDR1 SGHTA and CDR2 FQGNSA. V lost 5 bases and J 8 bases, leaving 15 bases between the germline ends. The CDR3 nucleotides are TGTGCCAGCAGCACCCAGACAGGAAAGGGCTACACCTTC. Translating gives CASSTQTGKGYTF.

J is TRBJ2-2 and V is TRBV20-1; TRBD2 matches at 8 bases. The V gene end was trimmed by 3 bases and the J gene end by 0 bases; junction bases not matched to a gene: 0. CDR1 is DFQATT and CDR2 is SNEGSKA in the germline V gene (reference sequence). The CDR3 covers 14 residues. CDR3 in DNA: TGCAGTGCTAGCGGGAGGGCGAACACCGGGGAGCTGTTTTTT. Residues: CSASGRANTGELFF.

This rearrangement joins TRBV20-1 to TRBJ1-5; 7 nucleotides line up with TRBD1. The junction had 4 bases not matched to a gene; V was cut back by 0 bases and J by 5 bases. This CDR3 is built from 14 residues. CDR1 is DFQATT and CDR2 is SNEGSKA in the germline V gene (reference sequence). CDR3 DNA: TGCAGTGCTAGAGATCCAGGGGGATATCAGCCCCAGCATTTT. This gives the protein CSARDPGGYQPQHF.

Concerning this clonotype: A much larger clonotype is one base distant, so this may be a read error. The chain combines TRBV6-2 or TRBV6-3 with TRBJ1-5; D possibly corresponds to TRBD1 (5 bases). Germline V CDR1 and CDR2: MNHEY, SVGEGT. This CDR3 comprises 16 residues. CDR3 DNA sequence: TGTGCCAGCAGCGACGGGACCCCCGGGCAACATCAGCTCCAGCATTTT. This sequence encodes CASSDGTPGQHQLQHF.

This clonotype was counted ten times or more. The V and J genes are TRBV3-1 and TRBJ2-7; D might be TRBD2 (6 bases). The germline V and J ends were trimmed by 4 bases and 3 bases, with 13 bases remaining between them. The CDR3 covers 14 residues. Germline V lookup: CDR1 LGHDT, CDR2 YNNKEL (reference sequence). The CDR3: CASSLRDFGYEQYF. CDR3 bases: TGTGCCAGCAGCCTCCGGGACTTCGGCTACGAGCAGTACTTC.

The chain recombines TRBV12-3 or TRBV12-4 with TRBJ1-1, with D tentatively TRBD1 (6 bases). The CDR3 contains 15 residues. V lost 1 base to trimming and J lost 3 bases, with 12 bases between them. CDR3 nucleotides: TGTGCCAGCAGTTTAGGTGGAGGGGGATACACTGAAGCTTTCTTT. This codes for CASSLGGGGYTEAFF.

The chain links TRBV20-1 to TRBJ2-4, with 10 bases lining up with TRBD2. The CDR3 has 15 residues. Trimming cost V 4 bases and J 5 bases; bases outside gene matches: 8. CDR1 and CDR2 (germline): DFQATT, SNEGSKA (reference sequence). The CDR3 bases are TGCAGTGCTACCTCAAGCGGGAGGGCCCAAAACATTCAGTACTTC. Translating gives CSATSSGRAQNIQYF.

This clonotype occurred a few times. The chain recombines TRBV7-2 with TRBJ1-3; D is perhaps TRBD1 (6 bases). CDR1 is SGHTA, CDR2 FQGNSA, per germline. CDR3 length: 15 residues. The V and J ends lost 3 bases and 0 bases respectively, with 9 bases between them. The CDR3 reads CASSFTGTSGNTIYF. The CDR3 DNA reads as TGTGCCAGCAGCTTTACAGGGACCTCTGGAAACACCATATATTTT.

CDR3 DNA sequence: TGTGCCAGCAGCTTAGTCAGGCGGGAGAGACACGAGCAGTACTTC. Protein product: CASSLVRRERHEQYF. V and J are TRBV7-3 and TRBJ2-7, with 7 bases lining up with TRBD2. The J segment lost 5 bases and the V segment lost 2 bases, leaving 9 bases of the junction unmatched. This CDR3 has 15 residues. The germline CDR1 and CDR2 sequences are SGHTA and FQGTGA.

This clonotype was counted between two and nine times. The chain joins TRBV19 to TRBJ1-3; 7 positions agree with TRBD1. The length of the CDR3 is 15 residues. Germline loops: CDR1 LNHDA, CDR2 SQIVND (reference sequence). V shed 5 bases, J shed 3 bases, and the junction held 7 bases outside the gene matches. The CDR3 here is CASSPDRDGGNTIYF. Here the CDR3 DNA reads TGTGCCAGTAGTCCTGACAGGGACGGTGGAAACACCATATATTTT.

Ten or more counts support this clonotype. The V and J genes are TRBV28 and TRBJ2-7; 10 bases match TRBD1. CDR1 is MDHEN, CDR2 SYDVKM, per germline. This CDR3 spans 14 amino acids. V was pared by 6 bases and J by 2 bases, with 4 bases of the junction left unmatched. DNA of the CDR3: TGTGCCAGCAGGGGGACAGGGGAAACCTACGAGCAGTACTTC. This encodes CASRGTGETYEQYF.